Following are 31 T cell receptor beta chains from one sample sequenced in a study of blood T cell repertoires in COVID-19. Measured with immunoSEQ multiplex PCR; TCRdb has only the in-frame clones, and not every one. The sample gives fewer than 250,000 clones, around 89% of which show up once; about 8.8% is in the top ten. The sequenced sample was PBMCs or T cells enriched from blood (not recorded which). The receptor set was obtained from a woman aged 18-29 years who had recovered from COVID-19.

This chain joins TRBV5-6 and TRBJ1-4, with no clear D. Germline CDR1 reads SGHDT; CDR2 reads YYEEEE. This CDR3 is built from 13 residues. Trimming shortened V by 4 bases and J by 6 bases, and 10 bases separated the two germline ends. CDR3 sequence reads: CASSRMRDEKLFF. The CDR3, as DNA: TGTGCCAGCAGCCGGATGAGGGATGAAAAACTGTTTTTT.

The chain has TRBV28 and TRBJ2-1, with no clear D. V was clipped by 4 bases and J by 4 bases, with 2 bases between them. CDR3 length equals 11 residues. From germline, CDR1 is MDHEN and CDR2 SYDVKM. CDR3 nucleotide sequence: TGTGCCAGCAGTTCTTACAATGAGCAGTTCTTC. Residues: CASSSYNEQFF. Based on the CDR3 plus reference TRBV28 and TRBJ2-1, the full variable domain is DVKVTQSSRYLVKRTGEKVFLECVQDMDHENMFWYRQDPGLGLRLIYFSYDVKMKEKGDIPEGYSVSREKKERFSLILESASTNQTSMYLCASSSYNEQFFGPGTRLTVL.

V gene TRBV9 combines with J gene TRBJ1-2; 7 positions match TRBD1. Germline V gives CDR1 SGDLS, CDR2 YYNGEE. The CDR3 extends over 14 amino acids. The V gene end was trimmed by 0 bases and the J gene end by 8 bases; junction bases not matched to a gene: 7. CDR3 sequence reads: CASSVEDRVGGYTF. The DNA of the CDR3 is TGTGCCAGCAGCGTAGAAGACAGGGTAGGCGGCTACACCTTC.

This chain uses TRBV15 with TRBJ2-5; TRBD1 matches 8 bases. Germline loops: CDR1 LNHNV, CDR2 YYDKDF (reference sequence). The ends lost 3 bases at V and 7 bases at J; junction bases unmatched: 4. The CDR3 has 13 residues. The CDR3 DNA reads TGTGCCACCAGCAGCCGCAGGGGGCTGACCCAGTACTTC. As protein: CATSSRRGLTQYF.

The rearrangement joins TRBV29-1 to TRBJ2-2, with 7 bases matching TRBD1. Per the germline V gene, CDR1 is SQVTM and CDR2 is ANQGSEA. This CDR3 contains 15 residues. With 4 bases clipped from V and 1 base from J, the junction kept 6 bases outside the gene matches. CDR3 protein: CSVVEGALNTGELFF. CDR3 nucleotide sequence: TGCAGCGTTGTTGAGGGGGCCTTGAACACCGGGGAGCTGTTTTTT.

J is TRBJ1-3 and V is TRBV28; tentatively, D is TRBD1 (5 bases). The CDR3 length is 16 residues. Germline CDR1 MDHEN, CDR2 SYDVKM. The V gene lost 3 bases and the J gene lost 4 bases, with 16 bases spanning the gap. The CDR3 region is CASSLGGTGRGNTIYF. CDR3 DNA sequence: TGTGCCAGCAGTTTGGGGGGTACGGGTCGAGGAAACACCATATATTTT.

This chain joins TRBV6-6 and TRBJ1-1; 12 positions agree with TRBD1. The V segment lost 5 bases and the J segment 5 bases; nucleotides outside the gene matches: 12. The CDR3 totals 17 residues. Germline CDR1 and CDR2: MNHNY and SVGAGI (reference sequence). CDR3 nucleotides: TGTGCCAGCAGTCCCGGGACAGGGGGCTCCCGATGGACTGAAGCTTTCTTT. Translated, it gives CASSPGTGGSRWTEAFF.

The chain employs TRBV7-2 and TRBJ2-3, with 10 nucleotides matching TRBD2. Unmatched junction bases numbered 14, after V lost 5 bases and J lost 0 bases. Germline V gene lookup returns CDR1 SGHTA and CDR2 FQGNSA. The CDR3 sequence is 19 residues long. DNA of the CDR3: TGTGCCAGCAGCCTTAACCCCAAGCGGGGGGGGTTTAGCACAGATACGCAGTATTTT. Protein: CASSLNPKRGGFSTDTQYF. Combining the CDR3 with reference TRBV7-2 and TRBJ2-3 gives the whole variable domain GAGVSQSPSNKVTEKGKDVELRCDPISGHTALYWYRQSLGQGLEFLIYFQGNSAPDKSGLPSDRFSAERTGGSVSTLTIQRTQQEDSAVYLCASSLNPKRGGFSTDTQYFGPGTRLTVL.

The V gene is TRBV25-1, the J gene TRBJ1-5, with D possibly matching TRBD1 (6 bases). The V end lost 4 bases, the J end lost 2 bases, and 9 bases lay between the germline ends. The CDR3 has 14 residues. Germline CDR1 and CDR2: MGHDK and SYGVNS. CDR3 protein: CASSGQGRNQPQHF. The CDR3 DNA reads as TGTGCCAGCAGTGGCCAGGGGCGCAATCAGCCCCAGCATTTT.

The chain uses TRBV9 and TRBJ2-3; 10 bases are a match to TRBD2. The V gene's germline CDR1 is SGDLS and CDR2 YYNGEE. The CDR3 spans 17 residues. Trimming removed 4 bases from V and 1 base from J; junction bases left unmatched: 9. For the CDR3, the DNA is TGTGCCAGCAGCTCACGGACTAGCGGACTAGGCACAGATACGCAGTATTTT. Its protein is CASSSRTSGLGTDTQYF.

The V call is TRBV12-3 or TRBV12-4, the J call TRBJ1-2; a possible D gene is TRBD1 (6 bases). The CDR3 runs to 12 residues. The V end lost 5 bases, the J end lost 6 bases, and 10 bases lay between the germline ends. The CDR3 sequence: CASSTGPDGYTF. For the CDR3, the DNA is TGTGCCAGCAGTACAGGGCCGGATGGCTACACCTTC.

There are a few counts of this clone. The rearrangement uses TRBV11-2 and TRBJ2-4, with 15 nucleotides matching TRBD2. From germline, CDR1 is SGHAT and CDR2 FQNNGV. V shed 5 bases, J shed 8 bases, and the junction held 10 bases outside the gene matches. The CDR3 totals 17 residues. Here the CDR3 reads CASSPRTSGGAGDIQYF. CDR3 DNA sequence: TGTGCCAGCAGCCCGCGGACTAGCGGGGGGGCCGGCGACATTCAGTACTTC. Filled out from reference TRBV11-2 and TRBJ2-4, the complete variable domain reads EAGVAQSPRYKIIEKRQSVAFWCNPISGHATLYWYQQILGQGPKLLIQFQNNGVVDDSQLPKDRFSAERLKGVDSTLKIQPAKLEDSAVYLCASSPRTSGGAGDIQYFGAGTRLSVL.

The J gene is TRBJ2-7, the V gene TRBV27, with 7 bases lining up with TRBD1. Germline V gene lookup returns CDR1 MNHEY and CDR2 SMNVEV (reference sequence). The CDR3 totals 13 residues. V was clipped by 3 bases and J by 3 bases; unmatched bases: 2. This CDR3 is CASSFRTGYEQYF. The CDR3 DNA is TGTGCCAGCAGTTTTCGGACAGGCTACGAGCAGTACTTC.

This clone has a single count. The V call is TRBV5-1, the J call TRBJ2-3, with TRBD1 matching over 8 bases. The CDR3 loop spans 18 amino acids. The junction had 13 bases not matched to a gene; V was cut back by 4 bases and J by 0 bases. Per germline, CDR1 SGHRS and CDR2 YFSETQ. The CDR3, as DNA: TGCGCCAGCAGCCTCTACTATCCCAGGGGGCTGAGCACAGATACGCAGTATTTT. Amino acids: CASSLYYPRGLSTDTQYF.

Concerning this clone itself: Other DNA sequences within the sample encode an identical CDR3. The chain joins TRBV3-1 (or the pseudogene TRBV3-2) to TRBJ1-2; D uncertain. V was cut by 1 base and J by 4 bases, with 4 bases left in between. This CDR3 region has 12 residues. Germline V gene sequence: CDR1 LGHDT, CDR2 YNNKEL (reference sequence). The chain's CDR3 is CASSQVSYGYTF. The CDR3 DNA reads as TGTGCCAGCAGCCAAGTTAGCTATGGCTACACCTTC.

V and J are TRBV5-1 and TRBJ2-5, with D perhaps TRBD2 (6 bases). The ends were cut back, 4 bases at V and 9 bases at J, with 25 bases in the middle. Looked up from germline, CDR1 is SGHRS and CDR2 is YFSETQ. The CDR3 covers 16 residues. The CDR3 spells CASSAEGRRKPGAQYF. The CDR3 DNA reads TGCGCCAGCAGCGCGGAGGGACGGCGTAAACCGGGGGCCCAGTACTTC. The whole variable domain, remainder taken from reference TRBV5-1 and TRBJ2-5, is KAGVTQTPRYLIKTRGQQVTLSCSPISGHRSVSWYQQTPGQGLQFLFEYFSETQRNKGNFPGRFSGRQFSNSRSEMNVSTLELGDSALYLCASSAEGRRKPGAQYFGPGTRLLVL.

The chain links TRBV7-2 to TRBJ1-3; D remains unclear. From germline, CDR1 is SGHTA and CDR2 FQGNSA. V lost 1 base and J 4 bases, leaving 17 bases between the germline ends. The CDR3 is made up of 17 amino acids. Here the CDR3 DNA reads TGTGCCAGCAGCTTAGGGGAGGGCAGACTACCCGGAAACACCATATATTTT. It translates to CASSLGEGRLPGNTIYF.

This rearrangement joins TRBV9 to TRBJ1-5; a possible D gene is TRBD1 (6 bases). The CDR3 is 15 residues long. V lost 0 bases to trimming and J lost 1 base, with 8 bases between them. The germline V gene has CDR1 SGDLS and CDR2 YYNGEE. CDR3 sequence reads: CASSVGGQSNQPQHF. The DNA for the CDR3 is TGTGCCAGCAGCGTAGGCGGACAGAGCAATCAGCCCCAGCATTTT.

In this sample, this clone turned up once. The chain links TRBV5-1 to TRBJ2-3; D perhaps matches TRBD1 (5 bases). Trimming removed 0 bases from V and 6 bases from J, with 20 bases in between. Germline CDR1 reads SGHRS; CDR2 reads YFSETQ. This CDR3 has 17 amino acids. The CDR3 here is CASSLARALYEQDTQYF. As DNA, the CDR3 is TGCGCCAGCAGCTTGGCCAGGGCACTATACGAGCAGGATACGCAGTATTTT.

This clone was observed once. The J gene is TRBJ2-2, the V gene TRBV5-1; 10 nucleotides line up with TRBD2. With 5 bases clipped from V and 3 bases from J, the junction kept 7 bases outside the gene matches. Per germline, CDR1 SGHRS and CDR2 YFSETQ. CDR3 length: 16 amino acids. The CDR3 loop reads CASRNGSGGYTGELFF. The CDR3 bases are TGCGCCAGCAGGAACGGTAGCGGGGGGTACACCGGGGAGCTGTTTTTT. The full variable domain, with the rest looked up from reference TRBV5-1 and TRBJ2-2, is KAGVTQTPRYLIKTRGQQVTLSCSPISGHRSVSWYQQTPGQGLQFLFEYFSETQRNKGNFPGRFSGRQFSNSRSEMNVSTLELGDSALYLCASRNGSGGYTGELFFGEGSRLTVL.

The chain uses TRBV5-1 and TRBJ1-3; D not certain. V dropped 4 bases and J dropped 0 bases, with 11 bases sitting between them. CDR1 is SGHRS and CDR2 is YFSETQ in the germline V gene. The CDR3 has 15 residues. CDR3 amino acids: CASSPFGSSGNTIYF. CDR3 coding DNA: TGCGCCAGCAGCCCGTTCGGGAGCTCTGGAAACACCATATATTTT.

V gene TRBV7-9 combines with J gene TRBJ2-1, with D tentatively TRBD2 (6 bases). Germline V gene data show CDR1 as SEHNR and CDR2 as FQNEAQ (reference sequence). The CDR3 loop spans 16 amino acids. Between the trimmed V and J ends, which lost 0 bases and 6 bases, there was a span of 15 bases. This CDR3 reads CASSLAPAGTVNEQFF. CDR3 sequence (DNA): TGTGCCAGCAGCTTAGCCCCCGCGGGGACGGTCAATGAGCAGTTCTTC.

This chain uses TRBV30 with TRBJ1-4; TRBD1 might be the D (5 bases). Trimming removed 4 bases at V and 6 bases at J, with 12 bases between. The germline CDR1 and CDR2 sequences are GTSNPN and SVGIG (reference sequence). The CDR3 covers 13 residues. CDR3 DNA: TGTGCCTGGACCCGGAGGGGTTATGAAAAACTGTTTTTT. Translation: CAWTRRGYEKLFF. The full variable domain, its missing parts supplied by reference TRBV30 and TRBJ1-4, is SQTIHQWPATLVQPVGSPLSLECTVEGTSNPNLYWYRQAAGRGLQLLFYSVGIGQISSEVPQNLSASRPQDRQFILSSKKLLLSDSGFYLCAWTRRGYEKLFFGSGTQLSVL.

CDR3 loop: CSVEEVTGGSTDTQYF. The CDR3 region has the DNA TGCAGCGTTGAAGAGGTGACAGGGGGTAGCACAGATACGCAGTATTTT. This rearrangement joins TRBV29-1 to TRBJ2-3; 9 nucleotides line up with TRBD1. This CDR3 comprises 16 residues. V trimming: 0 bases; J trimming: 0 bases; junction bases outside the gene matches: 4. Germline V CDR1 and CDR2: SQVTM, ANQGSEA.

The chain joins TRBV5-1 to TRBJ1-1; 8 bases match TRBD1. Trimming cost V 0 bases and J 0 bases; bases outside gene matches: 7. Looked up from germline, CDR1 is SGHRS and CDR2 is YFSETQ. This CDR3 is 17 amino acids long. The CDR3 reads CASSLGAGGLMNTEAFF. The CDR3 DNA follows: TGCGCCAGCAGCTTGGGGGCAGGGGGCCTTATGAACACTGAAGCTTTCTTT.

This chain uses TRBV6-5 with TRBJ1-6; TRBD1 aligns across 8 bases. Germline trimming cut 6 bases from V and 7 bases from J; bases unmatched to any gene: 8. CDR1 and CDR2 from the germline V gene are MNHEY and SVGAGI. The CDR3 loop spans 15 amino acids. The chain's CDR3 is CASRAGTGENSPLHF. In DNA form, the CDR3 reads TGTGCCAGCAGGGCGGGGACAGGCGAAAATTCACCCCTCCACTTT.

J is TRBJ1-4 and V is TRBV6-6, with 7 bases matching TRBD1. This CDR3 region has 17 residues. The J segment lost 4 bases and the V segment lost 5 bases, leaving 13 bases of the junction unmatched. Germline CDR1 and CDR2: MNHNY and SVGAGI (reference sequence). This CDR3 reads CASSPSPHRGLNEKLFF. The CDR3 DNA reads TGTGCCAGCAGTCCCTCCCCACACAGGGGCCTTAATGAAAAACTGTTTTTT.

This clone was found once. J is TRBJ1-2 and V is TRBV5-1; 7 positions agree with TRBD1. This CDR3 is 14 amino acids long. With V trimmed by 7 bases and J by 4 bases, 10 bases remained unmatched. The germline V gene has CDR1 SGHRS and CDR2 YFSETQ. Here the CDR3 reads CASAPDRWSYGYTF. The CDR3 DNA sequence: TGCGCCAGCGCCCCGGACAGGTGGAGCTATGGCTACACCTTC.

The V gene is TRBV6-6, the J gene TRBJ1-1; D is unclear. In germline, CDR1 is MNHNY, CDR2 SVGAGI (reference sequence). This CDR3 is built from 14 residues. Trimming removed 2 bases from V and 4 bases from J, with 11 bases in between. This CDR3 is CASSYNGEGTEAFF. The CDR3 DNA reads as TGTGCCAGCAGTTACAACGGGGAAGGCACTGAAGCTTTCTTT.

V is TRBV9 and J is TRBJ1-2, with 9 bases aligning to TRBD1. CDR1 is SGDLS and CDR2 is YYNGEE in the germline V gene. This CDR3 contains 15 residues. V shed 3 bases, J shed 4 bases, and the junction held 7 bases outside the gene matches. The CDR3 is CASSAPGTGLYGYTF. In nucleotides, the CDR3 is TGTGCCAGCAGCGCCCCCGGGACAGGGCTCTATGGCTACACCTTC. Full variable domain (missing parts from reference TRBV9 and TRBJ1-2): DSGVTQTPKHLITATGQRVTLRCSPRSGDLSVYWYQQSLDQGLQFLIQYYNGEERAKGNILERFSAQQFPDLHSELNLSSLELGDSALYFCASSAPGTGLYGYTFGSGTRLTVV.

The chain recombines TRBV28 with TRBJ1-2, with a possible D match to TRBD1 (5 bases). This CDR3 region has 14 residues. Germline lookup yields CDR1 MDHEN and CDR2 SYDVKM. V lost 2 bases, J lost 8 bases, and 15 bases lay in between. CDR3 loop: CASSLGLGLGGYTF. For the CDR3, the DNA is TGTGCCAGCAGTTTAGGATTGGGACTTGGGGGCTACACCTTC.